A single sample is the source of the 23 T cell receptor beta chains below, sequenced in a study of CD8+ T cells in alopecia areata. cDNA reverse transcribed from extracted RNA served as the sequencing template. The assay was immunoSEQ multiplex PCR, and TCRdb's table has in-frame clones only and misses some. The sample consists of more than 150,000 clones, just under 60% of them appearing once. The specimen was CD4+ T cells sorted from blood, collected at week 0. The receptors derive from a human donor with alopecia areata.

This sequence joins TRBV29-1 and TRBJ1-2; 8 nucleotides align to TRBD1. This CDR3 region has 14 residues. CDR1 and CDR2 (germline): SQVTM, ANQGSEA. The ends lost 2 bases at V and 7 bases at J; junction bases unmatched: 9. The CDR3 is CSVEPRTGMSGYTF. Written as DNA, the CDR3 is TGCAGCGTTGAACCCAGGACAGGGATGTCTGGCTACACCTTC.

The chain has TRBV7-2 and TRBJ2-1, with unresolved D. The CDR3 runs 13 residues. V was clipped by 5 bases and J by 5 bases, with 10 bases between them. CDR1 and CDR2 from the germline V gene are SGHTA and FQGNSA. CDR3 sequence (DNA): TGTGCCAGCAGCAAAGGGCCGGACAATGAGCAGTTCTTC. This codes for CASSKGPDNEQFF.

This clone has only a few counts. The genes are TRBV25-1 and TRBJ1-5; D gene ambiguous. This CDR3 spans 14 amino acids. Germline loops: CDR1 MGHDK, CDR2 SYGVNS. V dropped 1 base and J dropped 8 bases, with 12 bases sitting between them. The CDR3, as DNA: TGTGCCAGCAGTGAATTCAGGAGAAACAAGCCCCAGCATTTT. Translating it yields CASSEFRRNKPQHF. Together with reference TRBV25-1 and TRBJ1-5, the CDR3 gives the full variable domain: EADIYQTPRYLVIGTGKKITLECSQTMGHDKMYWYQQDPGMELHLIHYSYGVNSTEKGDLSSESTVSRIRTEHFPLTLESARPSHTSQYLCASSEFRRNKPQHFGDGTRLSIL.

The chain carries TRBV30 and TRBJ1-2; D remains ambiguous. The CDR3 extends over 13 amino acids. The germline gives CDR1 GTSNPN, CDR2 SVGIG (reference sequence). V lost 0 bases and J 3 bases, leaving 8 bases between the germline ends. The DNA of the CDR3 is TGTGCCTGGAGTGTCTGGTTAGACTATGGCTACACCTTC. Translated: CAWSVWLDYGYTF.

This clone came up a few times. This chain joins TRBV2 and TRBJ1-5, with TRBD1 identical over 11 bases. Germline CDR1 is SNHLY and CDR2 is FYNNEI. Trimming took 3 bases from V and 6 from J; bases not matched to a gene: 4. CDR3 length: 15 residues. The CDR3 protein is CASSDRTGGSQPQHF. Here the CDR3 DNA reads TGTGCCAGCAGTGATAGGACAGGGGGCTCTCAGCCCCAGCATTTT.

In this sample, this clone turned up a few times. The CDR3: CASSRFTSGVEGYTF. The CDR3 DNA is TGCGCCAGCAGCCGTTTTACTTCAGGGGTGGAAGGCTACACCTTC. The V and J genes are TRBV5-1 and TRBJ1-2; D may be TRBD1 (6 bases). Looked up from germline, CDR1 is SGHRS and CDR2 is YFSETQ. V lost 4 bases and J 8 bases, leaving 21 bases between the germline ends. CDR3 size: 15 residues.

The chain links TRBV2 to TRBJ1-4; D call uncertain. Trimming took 7 bases from V and 7 from J, leaving 10 bases between them. Germline values: CDR1 SNHLY, CDR2 FYNNEI. The CDR3 spans 12 residues. The CDR3 here is CASKWDGEKLFF. The CDR3 DNA follows: TGTGCCAGCAAATGGGATGGTGAAAAACTGTTTTTT.

Many counts were recorded for this clone. This specimen includes other DNA sequences encoding the same CDR3. The chain combines TRBV29-1 with TRBJ2-2, with 8 bases matching TRBD1. This CDR3 has 13 amino acids. The J segment lost 1 base and the V segment lost 6 bases, leaving 1 base of the junction unmatched. From germline, CDR1 is SQVTM and CDR2 ANQGSEA. The CDR3, as DNA: TGCAGCGTAGGACAGGGGAACACCGGGGAGCTGTTTTTT. Encoded protein: CSVGQGNTGELFF.

This clone was seen a few times. This sequence joins TRBV19 and TRBJ2-1; 10 bases are shared with TRBD2. Losses at the gene ends were 1 base for V and 6 bases for J; bases not matched to a gene: 9. Germline CDR1 and CDR2: LNHDA and SQIVND (reference sequence). CDR3 size: 17 residues. The CDR3 sequence is CASSIGGTSALLNEQFF. The CDR3 coding sequence is TGTGCCAGTAGTATAGGAGGGACTAGCGCTTTGCTCAATGAGCAGTTCTTC. Full variable domain (outside the CDR3, taken from reference TRBV19 and TRBJ2-1): DGGITQSPKYLFRKEGQNVTLSCEQNLNHDAMYWYRQDPGQGLRLIYYSQIVNDFQKGDIAEGYSVSREKKESFPLTVTSAQKNPTAFYLCASSIGGTSALLNEQFFGPGTRLTVL.

A few counts support this clone. The chain carries TRBV7-9 and TRBJ2-1, with D perhaps TRBD1 (6 bases). V was trimmed by 5 bases and J by 10 bases, leaving 9 bases between them. The length of the CDR3 is 11 residues. Germline V gene lookup returns CDR1 SEHNR and CDR2 FQNEAQ (reference sequence). The CDR3 loop reads CASSPDREQFF. As DNA, the CDR3 is TGTGCCAGCAGCCCCGACAGGGAGCAGTTCTTC. Combining the CDR3 with reference TRBV7-9 and TRBJ2-1 gives the whole variable domain DTGVSQNPRHKITKRGQNVTFRCDPISEHNRLYWYRQTLGQGPEFLTYFQNEAQLEKSRLLSDRFSAERPKGSFSTLEIQRTEQGDSAMYLCASSPDREQFFGPGTRLTVL.

This clone has just a few counts. The J gene is TRBJ1-5, the V gene TRBV6-1; 7 bases are a match to TRBD1. Per the germline V gene, CDR1 is MNHNS and CDR2 is SASEGT. CDR3 length equals 16 residues. V lost 2 bases to trimming and J lost 4 bases; unmatched junction nucleotides: 8. The CDR3 coding sequence is TGTGCCAGCAGTGAATTAGGCAGGGGGGAGAATCAGCCCCAGCATTTT. It specifies CASSELGRGENQPQHF.

This sequence joins TRBV27 and TRBJ2-7, with TRBD1 matching 7 bases. The germline CDR1 and CDR2 sequences are MNHEY and SMNVEV (reference sequence). The V segment lost 5 bases and the J segment 4 bases; nucleotides outside the gene matches: 8. CDR3 length: 14 amino acids. The CDR3 coding sequence is TGTGCCAGCAGTAGAGACAGGGTCGGGTACGAGCAGTACTTC. Amino acid sequence: CASSRDRVGYEQYF.

The V and J genes are TRBV2 and TRBJ1-2, with D hard to call. Germline CDR1 reads SNHLY; CDR2 reads FYNNEI. Trimming removed 7 bases from V and 2 bases from J, with 11 bases in between. The CDR3 covers 13 residues. This CDR3 reads CASNPDTNYGYTF. The DNA for the CDR3 is TGTGCCAGCAATCCCGACACCAACTATGGCTACACCTTC.

The rearrangement links TRBV6-5 to TRBJ1-1, with 8 bases aligning to TRBD1. V lost 6 bases, J lost 5 bases, and 11 bases stayed unmatched. Germline loops: CDR1 MNHEY, CDR2 SVGAGI. The CDR3 covers 15 residues. CDR3 loop: CASRITGTGRTEAFF. The CDR3 DNA follows: TGTGCCAGCAGGATAACCGGGACAGGACGGACTGAAGCTTTCTTT.

There are a few counts of this clone. The chain combines TRBV29-1 with TRBJ1-5, with TRBD1 as a possible D gene (6 bases). Germline V gene lookup returns CDR1 SQVTM and CDR2 ANQGSEA. Trimming left V 6 bases short and J 4 bases short, with 22 bases between. This CDR3 has 16 amino acids. The DNA of the CDR3 is TGCAGCGTCCAAGTAGTTGCTGGACAGCCGAATCAGCCCCAGCATTTT. Translation gives CSVQVVAGQPNQPQHF.

The rearrangement uses TRBV4-2 and TRBJ2-7; TRBD2 matches at 7 bases. The CDR3 is 15 amino acids. The junction had 2 bases not matched to a gene; V was cut back by 0 bases and J by 0 bases. The germline gives CDR1 LGHNA, CDR2 YNFKEQ. The DNA for the CDR3 is TGTGCCAGCAGCCAAGATCCGGGGGGCTCCTACGAGCAGTACTTC. It encodes CASSQDPGGSYEQYF.

The chain uses TRBV6-5 and TRBJ1-2; D unclear. The ends were cut back, 2 bases at V and 8 bases at J, with 12 bases in the middle. Germline CDR1 and CDR2: MNHEY and SVGAGI. The CDR3 sequence is 13 residues long. The CDR3 DNA reads TGTGCCAGCAGTTACGCGGCAGGCCGGGGCTACACCTTC. This gives the protein CASSYAAGRGYTF.

There are a few counts of this clone. This chain's CDR3 is CASSLGTNIQYF. The DNA of the CDR3 is TGCGCCAGCAGCTTGGGGACTAACATTCAGTACTTC. This sequence joins TRBV5-1 and TRBJ2-4; D possibly corresponds to TRBD2 (5 bases). CDR3 length equals 12 residues. Trimming stripped 0 bases from V and 7 bases from J, with 5 bases between. Germline CDR1 SGHRS, CDR2 YFSETQ.

This chain connects TRBV2 to TRBJ1-3; D might be TRBD1 (5 bases). The CDR3 is made up of 15 amino acids. Germline V gene sequence: CDR1 SNHLY, CDR2 FYNNEI. V was cut by 6 bases and J by 0 bases, with 12 bases left in between. As DNA, the CDR3 is TGTGCCAGCAGGATCGACAGTGGCTCTGGAAACACCATATATTTT. Translating it yields CASRIDSGSGNTIYF.

CDR3 in DNA: TGTGCCAGCAGCTTAACCGGGGGGCCTCAAGAGACCCAGTACTTC. This sequence encodes CASSLTGGPQETQYF. The V and J genes are TRBV7-9 and TRBJ2-5, with TRBD2 as a possible D gene (7 bases). Trimming took off 2 bases at V and 2 bases at J, with 12 bases between the two ends. Germline lookup yields CDR1 SEHNR and CDR2 FQNEAQ (reference sequence). The CDR3 extends over 15 amino acids.

V is TRBV29-1 and J is TRBJ2-7; D ambiguous. The germline CDR1 and CDR2 sequences are SQVTM and ANQGSEA. The CDR3 has 11 amino acids. With 1 base removed from V and 2 bases from J, the gap between germline ends came to 3 bases. The CDR3 loop is CSVEGPYEQYF. The CDR3 nucleotides are TGCAGCGTTGAAGGCCCCTACGAGCAGTACTTC.

The V call is TRBV29-1, the J call TRBJ1-1; no clear D. The V end lost 8 bases, the J end lost 0 bases, and 10 bases lay between the germline ends. The length of the CDR3 is 12 residues. The V gene's germline CDR1 is SQVTM and CDR2 ANQGSEA. Here the CDR3 DNA reads TGCAGCCTTAATCATTTGAACACTGAAGCTTTCTTT. Its protein is CSLNHLNTEAFF.

This chain links TRBV7-9 with TRBJ1-2; 9 nucleotides align to TRBD1. This CDR3 comprises 15 residues. Germline CDR1 and CDR2: SEHNR and FQNEAQ (reference sequence). V dropped 6 bases and J dropped 1; count of bases not matched to a gene: 6. CDR3 sequence reads: CASSYRQGDNYGYTF. The CDR3 DNA reads TGTGCCAGCAGTTATCGACAGGGGGATAACTATGGCTACACCTTC.